This TCR beta chain derives from a study of cytomegalovirus exposure and HLA in healthy donors. The CDR3 is 12 residues long. Trimming stripped 8 bases from V and 2 bases from J, with 12 bases between. Germline V CDR1 and CDR2: GTSNPN, SVGIG (reference sequence). Findings and caveats of the study: Reports indicated that the classifier achieved high specificity and sensitivity in diagnosing cytomegalovirus status.

Concerning this clone: Its antigen is unidentified.

60 Vbeta and 13 Jbeta primers were used in PCR. Clones were sequenced by immunoSEQ multiplex PCR, and TCRdb holds only the in-frame ones, with some missing. The sample records about 190,000 clones, around 86% being singletons. The TCR originated in a young woman in good health and CMV-seronegative. This chain joins TRBV30 and TRBJ1-1; weak D call: TRBD1 (5 bases). What was sequenced was PBMCs. The CDR3 loop is CARRGDNTEAFF. CDR3 DNA: TGTGCCCGACGGGGGGACAACACTGAAGCTTTCTTT.